These 29 T cell receptor beta chains came from one sample sequenced in a study of cytomegalovirus exposure and HLA in healthy donors. The PCR had 60 Vbeta and 13 Jbeta primers. Some clones are missing from TCRdb's copy, which holds only in-frame ones; the method was immunoSEQ multiplex PCR. The repertoire holds over 150,000 clones, with roughly 79% as singletons. Sequenced material: PBMCs. These receptors came from a man younger than 30 in good health and CMV-seronegative.

The V and J genes are TRBV6-1 and TRBJ2-3; D gene unclear. With 4 bases removed from V and 4 bases from J, the gap between germline ends came to 18 bases. The germline CDR1 and CDR2 sequences are MNHNS and SASEGT. The CDR3 spans 16 residues. This CDR3 reads CASSGSAGLSPDTQYF. The CDR3 DNA follows: TGTGCCAGCAGTGGGTCGGCAGGTCTCTCCCCAGATACGCAGTATTTT.

This clone has just a few counts. The chain couples TRBV6-5 to TRBJ1-5, with TRBD1 matching 9 bases. The CDR3 totals 14 residues. V dropped 4 bases and J dropped 5; count of bases not matched to a gene: 3. Looked up from germline, CDR1 is MNHEY and CDR2 is SVGAGI. The CDR3 DNA reads as TGTGCCAGCAGTTTGGGACAGGGAGATCAGCCCCAGCATTTT. Translation: CASSLGQGDQPQHF.

The gene calls are TRBV19 and TRBJ1-6, with D unclear. The CDR3 sequence is 15 residues long. V was cut by 1 base and J by 6 bases, with 10 bases left in between. Germline CDR1 reads LNHDA; CDR2 reads SQIVND (reference sequence). CDR3 bases: TGTGCCAGTAGTATAGCTACACGGGTTAATTCACCCCTCCACTTT. Protein product: CASSIATRVNSPLHF.

The J gene is TRBJ1-5, the V gene TRBV15; 7 positions agree with TRBD1. This CDR3 has 17 amino acids. V lost 2 bases to trimming and J lost 0 bases; unmatched junction nucleotides: 7. Germline V gene data show CDR1 as LNHNV and CDR2 as YYDKDF (reference sequence). CDR3 amino acids: CATSRLGTDYSNQPQHF. CDR3 DNA: TGTGCCACCAGCAGATTGGGGACAGATTATAGCAATCAGCCCCAGCATTTT.

This sequence joins TRBV4-3 and TRBJ1-1; 10 bases map to TRBD1. The trim removed 2 bases at V and 6 bases at J, leaving 9 bases unmatched. CDR3 length: 16 amino acids. The V gene's germline CDR1 is LGHNA and CDR2 YSLEER. CDR3 bases: TGCGCCAGCAGCCAAAAAACCGGGACAGGGGATGCTGAAGCTTTCTTT. Residues: CASSQKTGTGDAEAFF.

This chain links TRBV5-1 with TRBJ1-1, with 7 bases that match TRBD1. This CDR3 is built from 14 residues. V trimming: 4 bases; J trimming: 1 base; junction bases outside the gene matches: 4. The germline gives CDR1 SGHRS, CDR2 YFSETQ. The DNA of the CDR3 is TGCGCCAGCAGCGCCGGGACAGAGAACACTGAAGCTTTCTTT. This sequence encodes CASSAGTENTEAFF.

This rearrangement joins TRBV19 to TRBJ2-3; 12 positions agree with TRBD2. This CDR3 contains 16 residues. V lost 4 bases, J lost 2 bases, and 4 bases stayed unmatched. Germline V gene lookup returns CDR1 LNHDA and CDR2 SQIVND (reference sequence). This CDR3 reads CASSTGLAGLTDTQYF. The CDR3 DNA reads TGTGCCAGTAGTACCGGACTAGCGGGGCTCACAGATACGCAGTATTTT.

The CDR3 loop reads CASSEIQGWNYGYTF. CDR3 DNA sequence: TGTGCCAGCAGTGAAATTCAGGGGTGGAACTATGGCTACACCTTC. This chain connects TRBV2 to TRBJ1-2, with TRBD1 as a possible D gene (6 bases). Per germline, CDR1 SNHLY and CDR2 FYNNEI. V dropped 2 bases and J dropped 2 bases, with 12 bases sitting between them. This CDR3 is 15 amino acids long.

Points on this clone: The junction and the germline gene differ at one end; a read error may be behind it. The chain recombines TRBV4-3 with TRBJ2-4; 8 nucleotides align to TRBD1. The CDR3 has 18 amino acids. Germline V CDR1 and CDR2: LGHNA, YSLEER. The CDR3 DNA sequence: TGCGCCAGCAGCCAAGTATACAGGGGGGTCCTAGCCAAAAACAGTCAGTACTTC. Amino acids: CASSQVYRGVLAKNSQYF.

In this sample, this clone turned up a few times. J is TRBJ1-2 and V is TRBV5-4; maybe TRBD1 (6 bases). The V gene lost 0 bases and the J gene lost 6 bases, with 9 bases spanning the gap. CDR1 is SGHNT, CDR2 YYREEE, per germline (reference sequence). The CDR3 length is 13 residues. CDR3 sequence: CASSLAPGDGYTF. CDR3 sequence (DNA): TGTGCCAGCAGCTTGGCGCCAGGGGATGGCTACACCTTC.

The V gene is TRBV11-2, the J gene TRBJ1-5, with 7 bases matching TRBD1. The germline V gene has CDR1 SGHAT and CDR2 FQNNGV. V was clipped by 5 bases and J by 3 bases; unmatched bases: 4. This CDR3 contains 14 residues. CDR3 DNA: TGTGCCAGCAGCGCCGGACAGGTCAATCAGCCCCAGCATTTT. This encodes CASSAGQVNQPQHF.

The gene calls are TRBV7-9 and TRBJ1-5; 7 bases are a match to TRBD1. The CDR3 runs to 14 residues. Germline V gene lookup returns CDR1 SEHNR and CDR2 FQNEAQ (reference sequence). The trim removed 3 bases at V and 7 bases at J, leaving 6 bases unmatched. CDR3 amino acids: CASSFSGGGQPQHF. The DNA for the CDR3 is TGTGCCAGCAGCTTTTCAGGGGGAGGCCAGCCCCAGCATTTT.

In its sample, this clone was seen once. The rearrangement joins TRBV5-1 to TRBJ2-5, with D possibly being TRBD2 (7 bases). This CDR3 has 15 amino acids. Germline V lookup: CDR1 SGHRS, CDR2 YFSETQ. V lost 0 bases and J 5 bases, leaving 14 bases between the germline ends. Written as DNA, the CDR3 is TGCGCCAGCAGCTTGGCGGGGGGCGGGTCGGAGACCCAGTACTTC. Its protein is CASSLAGGGSETQYF.

The table lists this clone with a few counts. The chain recombines TRBV19 with TRBJ2-1, with a tentative D call TRBD1 (6 bases). The CDR3 runs to 14 residues. The germline V and J ends were trimmed by 5 bases and 5 bases, with 13 bases remaining between them. CDR1 is LNHDA, CDR2 SQIVND, per germline (reference sequence). In nucleotides, the CDR3 is TGTGCCAGTAGTCTACAGGGTTTGGACAATGAGCAGTTCTTC. The encoded protein is CASSLQGLDNEQFF.

The gene calls are TRBV5-1 and TRBJ2-5, with D possibly TRBD1 on 5 matching bases. The CDR3 spans 14 residues. Trimming shortened V by 2 bases and J by 2 bases, and 10 bases separated the two germline ends. Germline CDR1 is SGHRS and CDR2 is YFSETQ. In nucleotides, the CDR3 is TGCGCCAGCAGCTTCGGGCAGGGTCAAGAGACCCAGTACTTC. Protein sequence: CASSFGQGQETQYF.

This clone has a handful of counts. The chain employs TRBV7-6 and TRBJ1-1; 7 nucleotides line up with TRBD1. This CDR3 has 14 amino acids. V lost 2 bases to trimming and J lost 4 bases; unmatched junction nucleotides: 4. CDR1 SGHVS and CDR2 FNYEAQ come from the germline V gene. This chain's CDR3 is CASSLRQGFTEAFF. In DNA form, the CDR3 reads TGTGCCAGCAGCTTAAGACAGGGTTTCACTGAAGCTTTCTTT.

In its sample, this clone was seen a few times. The chain employs TRBV27 and TRBJ1-1, with D maybe TRBD1 (6 bases). Trimming left V 6 bases short and J 10 bases short, with 24 bases between. The CDR3 covers 15 residues. CDR1 MNHEY and CDR2 SMNVEV come from the germline V gene (reference sequence). This CDR3 is CASSLISTGPRTAFF. The CDR3 nucleotides are TGTGCCAGCAGCCTAATTTCCACAGGGCCTCGGACAGCTTTCTTT.

This chain joins TRBV7-2 and TRBJ2-7; D is perhaps TRBD1 (5 bases). Germline lookup yields CDR1 SGHTA and CDR2 FQGNSA. V shed 3 bases and J shed 3 bases, with 6 bases lying between them. The CDR3 is made up of 12 amino acids. Written as DNA, the CDR3 is TGTGCCAGCAGCTTCCAGGGCTACGAGCAGTACGTC. Amino acid sequence: CASSFQGYEQYV.

V and J are TRBV10-3 and TRBJ1-5; D unresolved. The CDR3 spans 16 residues. Between the trimmed V and J ends, which lost 0 bases and 0 bases, there was a span of 9 bases. Germline assignment: CDR1 ENHRY and CDR2 SYGVKD. For the CDR3, the DNA is TGTGCCATCAGTGAGTCGAGAGTTATTAGCAATCAGCCCCAGCATTTT. It is translated as CAISESRVISNQPQHF.

In this sample, this clone turned up a few times. The rearrangement uses TRBV18 and TRBJ2-5; the D gene is possibly TRBD2 (6 bases). The J call may not be correct, given that the DNA end is closer to TRBJ2-7. The CDR3 is 15 residues long. The germline CDR1 and CDR2 sequences are KGHSH and LQKENI. CDR3 DNA sequence: TGTGCCAGCTCACCACCGGCCGGAGGGCAGCGCGAGCAGTACTTC. This encodes CASSPPAGGQREQYF.

The V and J genes are TRBV6-5 and TRBJ1-3; 7 nucleotides agree with TRBD1. Germline V gene lookup returns CDR1 MNHEY and CDR2 SVGAGI. The CDR3 runs 16 residues. Trimming removed 2 bases from V and 3 bases from J; junction bases left unmatched: 7. The CDR3 loop is CASSYTPDRSGNTIYF. CDR3 DNA sequence: TGTGCCAGCAGTTACACTCCGGACAGGAGTGGAAACACCATATATTTT.

This chain joins TRBV7-9 and TRBJ2-3; 10 bases match TRBD1. Trimming removed 5 bases from V and 3 bases from J; junction bases left unmatched: 2. CDR1 is SEHNR and CDR2 is FQNEAQ in the germline V gene (reference sequence). The CDR3 is made up of 14 amino acids. Here the CDR3 reads CASSQGQGTDTQYF. Written as DNA, the CDR3 is TGTGCCAGCAGCCAGGGACAGGGGACAGATACGCAGTATTTT.

The chain is built from TRBV2 and TRBJ2-7; maybe TRBD1 (5 bases). This CDR3 region has 14 residues. V shed 1 base and J shed 3 bases, with 10 bases lying between them. The germline V gene encodes CDR1 SNHLY and CDR2 FYNNEI. The CDR3 loop reads CASSEEVQDYEQYV. The CDR3 nucleotides read TGTGCCAGCAGTGAAGAGGTACAGGACTACGAGCAGTACGTC.

The genes are TRBV5-1 and TRBJ1-2; TRBD1 matches at 8 bases. There are 15 residues in the CDR3. Trimming at V came to 1 base and at J to 8 bases, leaving 10 bases not matched to a gene. The germline gives CDR1 SGHRS, CDR2 YFSETQ. This CDR3 reads CASSLNTGQGGGYTF. The CDR3 DNA follows: TGCGCCAGCAGCTTGAATACAGGACAGGGCGGGGGCTACACCTTC.

This CDR3 is CASSLAGGGAREQYF. The CDR3 DNA reads as TGTGCCAGCAGCTTGGCTGGCGGGGGGGCCAGGGAGCAGTACTTC. V usage is TRBV5-4 and J usage is TRBJ2-7; TRBD2 matches 9 bases. The trim removed 0 bases at V and 7 bases at J, leaving 8 bases unmatched. Germline-derived CDR1 and CDR2 are SGHNT and YYREEE (reference sequence). The CDR3 spans 15 residues.

The CDR3, as DNA: TGTGCCAGCAGTTACGAGTCGGGGGGAAATTCACCCCTCCACTTT. It is translated as CASSYESGGNSPLHF. V gene TRBV6-5 combines with J gene TRBJ1-6; tentative D call: TRBD1 (5 bases). V dropped 2 bases and J dropped 7 bases, with 12 bases sitting between them. From germline, CDR1 is MNHEY and CDR2 SVGAGI. The CDR3 runs to 15 residues.

The chain recombines TRBV4-3 with TRBJ2-7, with TRBD1 identical over 7 bases. The V gene's germline CDR1 is LGHNA and CDR2 YSLEER. The V gene end was trimmed by 3 bases and the J gene end by 4 bases; junction bases not matched to a gene: 12. The CDR3 consists of 16 residues. This chain's CDR3 is CASSQETPGQIYEQYF. The CDR3 DNA sequence: TGCGCCAGCAGCCAGGAAACTCCGGGACAGATTTACGAGCAGTACTTC.

The chain combines TRBV5-1 with TRBJ2-7; maybe TRBD1 (6 bases). Trimming left V 4 bases short and J 6 bases short, with 14 bases between. The germline CDR1 and CDR2 sequences are SGHRS and YFSETQ. The CDR3 extends over 13 amino acids. CDR3 DNA: TGCGCCAGCAGCCTGTCCACAGGGCGCGAGCAGTACTTC. Translated, it gives CASSLSTGREQYF.

The V gene is TRBV19, the J gene TRBJ2-7; 12 nucleotides align to TRBD2. Germline CDR1 and CDR2: LNHDA and SQIVND (reference sequence). V was pared by 1 base and J by 2 bases, with 3 bases of the junction left unmatched. This CDR3 has 16 residues. Here the CDR3 DNA reads TGTGCCAGTAGTATAGGGACTAGCGGGGTCCCCTACGAGCAGTACTTC. Its protein is CASSIGTSGVPYEQYF.